The rows below give T cell receptor beta chains drawn from one sample of a study of early T cells in non-severe SARS-CoV-2 infection. TCRdb recomputed calls from the 5' RACE reads with MiXCR, one row per CDR3 protein. There are about 11,000 distinct CDR3 sequences in the sample; roughly 4.4% occur only once, and 9.5% to 10% lies in the top ten. Sample: whole blood. Receptors originate from an adult who was a healthcare worker with PCR-confirmed SARS-CoV-2 infection or an uninfected control (not recorded which). The CDR3 runs from the conserved cysteine through the conserved F or W. A D gene is named only where the DNA matches it firmly. Only part of the rows carry a size: once, few, many, or a class if the clone is expanded.

CSARGTGDVEQFF | TGCAGTGCTAGGGGGACAGGGGACGTTGAGCAGTTCTTC | TRBD1 | TRBV20-1 | 13 | medium-sized | TRBJ2-1
CASSLTERGLFF | TGTGCCAGCAGTCTGACAGAACGTGGACTGTTTTTT | . | TRBV12-3/TRBV12-4 | 12 | many | TRBJ1-4
CASSYSSGVETQYF | TGTGCCAGCAGTTACTCTAGCGGGGTTGAGACCCAGTACTTC | TRBD2 | TRBV6-5 | 14 | many | TRBJ2-5
CSVGEGAIQYF | TGCAGCGTTGGGGAGGGGGCGATACAGTACTTC | . | TRBV29-1 | 11 | medium-sized | TRBJ2-7
CASSWDGENTEAFF | TGCGCCAGCAGCTGGGACGGGGAGAACACTGAAGCTTTCTTT | . | TRBV5-1 | 14 | many | TRBJ1-1
CASSAQTFTDTQYF | TGCGCCAGCAGCGCTCAGACTTTCACAGATACGCAGTATTTT | . | TRBV5-1 | 14 | medium-sized | TRBJ2-3
CASSLSAGMWSEQFF | TGTGCCAGCAGCTTATCAGCAGGGATGTGGAGTGAGCAGTTCTTC | . | TRBV7-3 | 15 | many | TRBJ2-1
CSARDSAHSNQPQHF | TGCAGTGCTAGAGATTCCGCTCATAGCAATCAGCCCCAGCATTTT | . | TRBV20-1 | 15 | medium-sized | TRBJ1-5
CASSFRGVRGEAFF | TGTGCCAGCAGCTTCCGCGGGGTACGGGGTGAAGCTTTCTTT | . | TRBV11-3 | 14 | medium-sized | TRBJ1-1
CASSLNWNTGELFF | TGTGCCAGCAGCTTAAACTGGAACACCGGGGAGCTGTTTTTT | . | TRBV7-2 | 14 | . | TRBJ2-2
CASSLVGFGTGDEKLFF | TGTGCCAGCAGCTTAGTCGGTTTCGGGACAGGGGATGAAAAACTGTTTTTT | TRBD1 | TRBV7-2 | 17 | few | TRBJ1-4
CAWSRGAKNIQYF | TGTGCCTGGAGTAGGGGTGCCAAAAACATTCAGTACTTC | . | TRBV30 | 13 | . | TRBJ2-4
CASSQVVQGARETQYF | TGTGCCAGCAGTCAAGTGGTCCAGGGGGCACGAGAGACCCAGTACTTC | TRBD1 | TRBV11-2 | 16 | . | TRBJ2-5
CAAEGEQGSRCGYTF | TGTGCCGCCGAGGGGGAGCAGGGTAGTCGGTGTGGCTACACCTTC | . | TRBV24-1 | 15 | many | TRBJ1-2
CASSFRGDTQYF | TGTGCCAGCAGTTTCAGGGGCGATACGCAGTATTTT | . | TRBV12-3/TRBV12-4 | 12 | . | TRBJ2-3
CASSLGGAEKLFF | TGTGCCAGCAGCTTGGGAGGGGCCGAAAAACTGTTTTTT | . | TRBV7-9 | 13 | many | TRBJ1-4
CSAPLAGVYNEQFF | TGCAGTGCGCCCCTAGCGGGGGTATACAATGAGCAGTTCTTC | TRBD2 | TRBV20-1 | 14 | many | TRBJ2-1
CASRTGPNTEAFF | TGTGCCAGCAGGACAGGGCCGAACACTGAAGCTTTCTTT | TRBD1 | TRBV3-1 | 13 | many | TRBJ1-1
CASSEAGRATEAFF | TGTGCCAGCAGTGAAGCGGGCAGGGCCACTGAAGCTTTCTTT | . | TRBV6-1 | 14 | . | TRBJ1-1
CASSWTSDRVNEQYF | TGTGCCAGCAGCTGGACGTCGGACAGGGTAAACGAGCAGTACTTC | TRBD1 | TRBV5-5 | 15 | many | TRBJ2-7
CASSWTGRNEKLFF | TGTGCCAGCAGCTGGACAGGGAGGAATGAAAAACTGTTTTTT | TRBD1 | TRBV6-5 | 14 | many | TRBJ1-4
CASSLGGPPDEQYF | TGTGCTAGCAGCTTAGGGGGACCGCCGGACGAGCAGTACTTC | . | TRBV7-7 | 14 | many | TRBJ2-7
CSVARSSGGVGETQYF | TGCAGCGTTGCCCGAAGTTCAGGGGGGGTCGGGGAGACCCAGTACTTC | . | TRBV29-1 | 16 | many | TRBJ2-5
CASSFRSIQGRQTQYF | TGTGCCAGCAGCTTCAGATCTATACAGGGCCGGCAGACCCAGTACTTC | . | TRBV7-9 | 16 | many | TRBJ2-5
CSYRDRDYNSPLHF | TGCAGTTACCGGGACAGGGACTATAATTCACCCCTCCACTTT | TRBD1 | TRBV20-1 | 14 | many | TRBJ1-6
CASSLRQALETQYF | TGTGCCAGCAGTTTAAGACAGGCTCTAGAGACCCAGTACTTC | . | TRBV12-3/TRBV12-4 | 14 | many | TRBJ2-5
CASSTIGETQYF | TGTGCCAGCAGCACCATCGGAGAGACCCAGTACTTC | . | TRBV7-9 | 12 | few | TRBJ2-5
CASSHPGTESYEQYF | TGTGCCAGCAGCCATCCCGGGACAGAGTCCTACGAGCAGTACTTC | TRBD1 | TRBV7-9 | 15 | many | TRBJ2-7
CASSIPGSASGTSSYNEQFF | TGCGCCAGCAGCATACCCGGGTCGGCTAGCGGGACTTCATCCTACAATGAGCAGTTCTTC | TRBD2 | TRBV5-1 | 20 | . | TRBJ2-1
CASSTDRETQYF | TGTGCCAGCAGCACCGACAGGGAGACCCAGTACTTC | . | TRBV27 | 12 | . | TRBJ2-5
CASSFVGVGNEQFF | TGTGCCAGCAGCTTTGTAGGCGTTGGAAATGAGCAGTTCTTC | . | TRBV11-2 | 14 | few | TRBJ2-1
CASSPLTQGMNTEAFF | TGTGCCAGCTCACCACTTACCCAAGGTATGAACACTGAAGCTTTCTTT | . | TRBV18 | 16 | many | TRBJ1-1
CASRLGQGPFYGYTF | TGTGCCAGCAGACTCGGACAGGGCCCGTTTTATGGCTACACCTTC | TRBD1 | TRBV6-5 | 15 | medium-sized | TRBJ1-2
CSARDLRFLGGYTF | TGCAGTGCTAGAGATCTGAGGTTTTTGGGTGGCTACACCTTC | . | TRBV20-1 | 14 | medium-sized | TRBJ1-2
CAISESLKSSYNEQFF | TGTGCCATCAGTGAGTCCCTGAAGAGCTCCTACAATGAGCAGTTCTTC | . | TRBV10-3 | 16 | many | TRBJ2-1
CSYRVGDTEAFF | TGCAGTTATAGGGTGGGTGACACTGAAGCTTTCTTT | . | TRBV20-1 | 12 | medium-sized | TRBJ1-1
CASRTGYTEAFF | TGTGCCAGCAGAACAGGGTACACTGAAGCTTTCTTT | . | TRBV27 | 12 | . | TRBJ1-1
CALDVSGANVLTF | TGCGCCCTCGACGTATCTGGGGCCAACGTCCTGACTTTC | . | TRBV30 | 13 | medium-sized | TRBJ2-6
CASSYRQSGINEQYF | TGTGCCAGCAGTTATCGTCAGTCAGGGATTAACGAGCAGTACTTC | . | TRBV6-5 | 15 | . | TRBJ2-7
CASSLERGGSYEQYF | TGTGCCAGCAGCTTAGAGCGGGGGGGCTCCTACGAGCAGTACTTC | TRBD2 | TRBV7-2 | 15 | few | TRBJ2-7
CSAAQGSYEQYF | TGCAGTGCCGCACAGGGGTCCTACGAGCAGTACTTC | TRBD1 | TRBV20-1 | 12 | . | TRBJ2-7
CASSLLSRGQGSTYEQYF | TGTGCCAGCAGCTTGCTTTCGAGAGGACAGGGTTCAACCTACGAGCAGTACTTC | TRBD1 | TRBV11-2 | 18 | many | TRBJ2-7
CASSFPEKSEKLFF | TGTGCCAGCAGCTTCCCAGAAAAAAGCGAAAAACTGTTTTTT | . | TRBV7-2 | 14 | many | TRBJ1-4
CASSMQETQYF | TGTGCCAGCAGCATGCAAGAGACCCAGTACTTC | . | TRBV2 | 11 | . | TRBJ2-5